This TCR beta chain was sequenced for a study of T cell repertoires in cytomegalovirus infection. Study-level information: CMV epitopes that were recently identified and HLA-C-restricted were used alongside well-studied HLA-B-restricted ones. Through public TCR beta signatures, both CMV infection and matching HLA type were indicated.

About this clonotype: Its target is unknown.

A single record per CDR3 protein comes from TCRdb applying MiXCR to the reads. The table records approximately 910,000 distinct CDR3 sequences, roughly 30% of them present only once. Study-wide results and caveats: Frequencies of public TCR beta families were cumulated, and this identified carriers of CMV plus the relevant HLA. CMV-specific TCR beta clonotypes restricted by HLA-C were the ones dominating the ex vivo response.

The V end lost 6 bases, the J end lost 5 bases, and 14 bases lay between the germline ends. CDR3 length: 14 amino acids. Germline V gene lookup returns CDR1 SEHNR and CDR2 FQNEAQ (reference sequence). Here the sequenced sample was cultured CD8+ T cells from PBMCs, taken from culture after CMV antigen stimulation. V usage is TRBV7-9 and J usage is TRBJ2-1; no clear D. This TCR derives from a human donor in good health (CMV status not recorded). Some clones in this sample may be carry-over from other donors' samples. DNA of the CDR3: TGTGCCAGCAGTCCTCGTACACGAAACAATGAGCAGTTCTTC. This encodes CASSPRTRNNEQFF.